These 30 T cell receptor beta chains were sequenced from one sample in a study of human T cells and chemical hapten exposure. One entry per CDR3 protein, called by TCRdb with MiXCR from the RACE reads. The sample has 150,000 to 200,000 distinct CDR3 sequences; approximately 20% are singletons. Specified time point: patch test 1, 2 weeks after DPC sensitization. Treatment defined: therapeutic diphenylcyclopropenone sensitization with weekly scalp DPC. This sample comprised whole blood, obtained in connection with sensitization to the hapten diphenylcyclopropenone (DPC). The receptors originated from a woman aged 50 to 60 with alopecia areata. Some clones in this sample may be carry-over from other donors' samples.

The genes are TRBV3-1 and TRBJ2-7; TRBD2 matches 10 bases. CDR1 and CDR2 from the germline V gene are LGHDT and YNNKEL (reference sequence). Trimming removed 5 bases from V and 3 bases from J; junction bases left unmatched: 10. The CDR3 is 16 amino acids. CDR3 coding DNA: TGTGCCAGCAGCGATAAATCCGGGACTAGCGACTACGAGCAGTACTTC. Protein: CASSDKSGTSDYEQYF.

The chain is built from TRBV5-6 and TRBJ2-5, with D perhaps matching TRBD1 (6 bases). V lost 2 bases, J lost 7 bases, and 12 bases lay in between. The CDR3 sequence is 13 residues long. Germline V gives CDR1 SGHDT, CDR2 YYEEEE. The CDR3 here is CASSFLEGVTQYF. Written as DNA, the CDR3 is TGTGCCAGCAGCTTTTTAGAGGGGGTGACCCAGTACTTC.

The V gene is TRBV7-9, the J gene TRBJ2-3; tentatively, D is TRBD1 or TRBD2 (6 bases each). Between the trimmed V and J ends, which lost 4 bases and 4 bases, there was a span of 15 bases. Looked up from germline, CDR1 is SEHNR and CDR2 is FQNEAQ (reference sequence). This CDR3 has 15 residues. As DNA, the CDR3 is TGTGCCAGCAGCTCCACAAAGGGGGGCCCAGATACGCAGTATTTT. It yields the protein CASSSTKGGPDTQYF.

J is TRBJ2-3 and V is TRBV11-2; 10 nucleotides agree with TRBD2. V shed 2 bases, J shed 0 bases, and the junction held 5 bases outside the gene matches. Germline values: CDR1 SGHAT, CDR2 FQNNGV. The CDR3 is 17 amino acids. CDR3 region: CASSLPTSGFSTDTQYF. The DNA for the CDR3 is TGTGCCAGCAGCTTACCGACTAGCGGGTTCAGCACAGATACGCAGTATTTT.

This clonotype was picked up a small number of times. This sequence joins TRBV5-1 and TRBJ2-5; D gene uncertain. The CDR3 length is 14 residues. Trimming took 0 bases from V and 1 from J, leaving 7 bases between them. Germline V gene sequence: CDR1 SGHRS, CDR2 YFSETQ. The CDR3 DNA reads TGCGCCAGCAGCTTGGAGGCGTCCCAAGAGACCCAGTACTTC. Its translation is CASSLEASQETQYF.

V usage is TRBV6-1 and J usage is TRBJ1-5; D unclear. CDR3 length equals 13 residues. CDR1 is MNHNS and CDR2 is SASEGT in the germline V gene. With 4 bases removed from V and 4 bases from J, the gap between germline ends came to 8 bases. The CDR3 nucleotides are TGTGCCAGCAGTGGGGTGGGTAATCAGCCCCAGCATTTT. Translated, it gives CASSGVGNQPQHF.

This clonotype was counted between two and nine times. The V and J genes are TRBV5-1 and TRBJ1-1; 10 bases agree with TRBD1. With 1 base clipped from V and 0 bases from J, the junction kept 9 bases outside the gene matches. This CDR3 has 18 residues. CDR1 SGHRS and CDR2 YFSETQ come from the germline V gene. CDR3 residues: CASSLFPGTGVLNTEAFF. The CDR3 DNA reads TGCGCCAGCAGCTTGTTTCCCGGGACAGGGGTCTTGAACACTGAAGCTTTCTTT. Looking up the rest from reference TRBV5-1 and TRBJ1-1 gives the full variable domain: KAGVTQTPRYLIKTRGQQVTLSCSPISGHRSVSWYQQTPGQGLQFLFEYFSETQRNKGNFPGRFSGRQFSNSRSEMNVSTLELGDSALYLCASSLFPGTGVLNTEAFFGQGTRLTVV.

In its sample, this clonotype was seen a few times. The rearrangement uses TRBV11-3 and TRBJ1-2; the match to TRBD1 covers 7 bases. The CDR3 totals 15 residues. Germline V gives CDR1 SGHNT, CDR2 YENEEA. V gave up 3 bases and J gave up 2 bases; unmatched junction bases: 6. CDR3 amino acids: CASSFWDSKNYGYTF. CDR3 coding DNA: TGTGCCAGCAGCTTTTGGGACAGTAAAAACTATGGCTACACCTTC.

The chain recombines TRBV5-1 with TRBJ2-1; D remains unclear. The V end was cut by 2 bases, the J end by 9 bases, with 9 bases between. CDR3 length equals 12 residues. CDR1 and CDR2 (germline): SGHRS, YFSETQ. The CDR3 reads CASSFGSFEQFF. In nucleotides, the CDR3 is TGCGCCAGCAGCTTCGGAAGCTTTGAGCAGTTCTTC.

This clonotype was seen only a few times. This chain connects TRBV10-1 to TRBJ2-7, with 7 bases fitting TRBD1. Trimming at V came to 6 bases and at J to 7 bases, leaving 6 bases not matched to a gene. Germline values: CDR1 WNHNN, CDR2 SYGVQD (reference sequence). The CDR3 is 12 amino acids. DNA of the CDR3: TGCGCCAGCAGCGACCCAGGGGGAGAGCAGTACTTC. Translating it yields CASSDPGGEQYF.

This clonotype was picked up a small number of times. The chain carries TRBV10-3 and TRBJ2-3; D possibly matches TRBD1 or TRBD2 (5 bases each). CDR3 length: 16 residues. Trimming stripped 0 bases from V and 6 bases from J, with 16 bases between. CDR1 and CDR2 (germline): ENHRY, SYGVKD. In nucleotides, the CDR3 is TGTGCCATCAGTGAGTCGGGGGACGGATCAGTGGATACGCAGTATTTT. It yields the protein CAISESGDGSVDTQYF.

This clonotype turned up a few times. The CDR3 region has the DNA TGTGCCAGCAGCCTTCGAGGGGGCAGTGGGGATGGCTACACCTTC. Residues: CASSLRGGSGDGYTF. V usage is TRBV7-9 and J usage is TRBJ1-2; 7 bases match TRBD1. Germline trimming cut 5 bases from V and 6 bases from J; bases unmatched to any gene: 12. Germline lookup yields CDR1 SEHNR and CDR2 FQNEAQ (reference sequence). The CDR3 has 15 amino acids.

The chain employs TRBV20-1 and TRBJ1-5; D gene uncertain. Trimming took off 5 bases at V and 3 bases at J, with 14 bases between the two ends. The CDR3 is 14 amino acids. Germline V CDR1 and CDR2: DFQATT, SNEGSKA (reference sequence). The CDR3: CSAGTRSSNQPQHF. The CDR3 region has the DNA TGCAGTGCTGGAACAAGAAGCTCCAATCAGCCCCAGCATTTT.

This chain links TRBV12-3 or TRBV12-4 with TRBJ1-1, with D possibly matching TRBD1 (6 bases). Trimming stripped 3 bases from V and 3 bases from J, with 11 bases between. The CDR3 is 14 residues long. As DNA, the CDR3 is TGTGCCAGCAGTTTGAAGGGGGGCGACACTGAAGCTTTCTTT. It codes for CASSLKGGDTEAFF.

This clonotype showed up many times. The chain is built from TRBV29-1 and TRBJ2-1, with D perhaps given as TRBD1 or TRBD2 (6 bases each). The V gene's germline CDR1 is SQVTM and CDR2 ANQGSEA. V gave up 8 bases and J gave up 7 bases, with 21 bases separating them. This CDR3 is 14 amino acids long. The CDR3 protein is CSSRRGVDENEQFF. The CDR3 DNA is TGCAGCTCCAGGAGGGGGGTCGATGAAAATGAGCAGTTCTTC.

The V gene is TRBV10-3, the J gene TRBJ2-5; the D gene is possibly TRBD2 (5 bases). Looked up from germline, CDR1 is ENHRY and CDR2 is SYGVKD. Trimming left V 10 bases short and J 5 bases short, with 17 bases between. The CDR3 sequence is 13 residues long. The CDR3 spells CATHGEIGETQYF. The CDR3 bases are TGTGCCACCCACGGGGAGATCGGTGAGACCCAGTACTTC.

The chain couples TRBV7-2 to TRBJ2-1; 9 nucleotides agree with TRBD2. Germline V gene data show CDR1 as SGHTA and CDR2 as FQGNSA. The CDR3 consists of 14 residues. J lost 7 bases, V lost 3 bases, and 4 bases had no gene match. The CDR3 protein is CASSFRLAANEQFF. The DNA for the CDR3 is TGTGCCAGCAGCTTCAGACTAGCGGCTAATGAGCAGTTCTTC.

With respect to this clonotype: A much larger clone lies one base from this, so it may be a read error. The chain uses TRBV3-1 and TRBJ1-1; D ambiguous. CDR3 length: 14 residues. The germline CDR1 and CDR2 sequences are LGHDT and YNNKEL (reference sequence). This CDR3 is CASNQGDPVTEAFF. CDR3 DNA sequence: TGTGCCAGCAACCAAGGAGATCCTGTCACTGAAGCTTTCTTT.

This clonotype has just a few counts. The chain has TRBV29-1 and TRBJ1-3; D gene ambiguous. Germline V gene lookup returns CDR1 SQVTM and CDR2 ANQGSEA. Trimming removed 7 bases at V and 4 bases at J, with 8 bases between. The CDR3 is 11 amino acids. CDR3: CSALWGNTIYF. The CDR3 DNA sequence: TGCAGCGCTCTGTGGGGAAACACCATATATTTT.

This chain connects TRBV18 to TRBJ1-1, with D possibly TRBD1 on 5 matching bases. Germline-derived CDR1 and CDR2 are KGHSH and LQKENI. CDR3 length equals 15 residues. V shed 3 bases and J shed 0 bases, with 11 bases lying between them. The CDR3 is CASSPGVRMNTEAFF. DNA for the CDR3: TGTGCCAGCTCACCGGGGGTGCGGATGAACACTGAAGCTTTCTTT. The whole variable domain, remainder taken from reference TRBV18 and TRBJ1-1, is NAGVMQNPRHLVRRRGQEARLRCSPMKGHSHVYWYRQLPEEGLKFMVYLQKENIIDESGMPKERFSAEFPKEGPSILRIQQVVRGDSAAYFCASSPGVRMNTEAFFGQGTRLTVV.

This chain joins TRBV11-1 and TRBJ2-5; TRBD2 agrees at 7 bases. Germline-derived CDR1 and CDR2 are SGHAT and FQDESV (reference sequence). Germline trimming cut 7 bases from V and 5 bases from J; bases unmatched to any gene: 13. The CDR3 loop spans 15 amino acids. The CDR3 DNA sequence: TGTGCCAGCACCCCGGGAGGCACTAAATCGGAGACCCAGTACTTC. Amino acid sequence: CASTPGGTKSETQYF.

This clonotype has only a few counts. The chain carries TRBV29-1 and TRBJ1-1, with TRBD1 matching over 7 bases. Germline V gene lookup returns CDR1 SQVTM and CDR2 ANQGSEA. V lost 8 bases to trimming and J lost 8 bases; unmatched junction nucleotides: 8. The CDR3 has 11 residues. The CDR3 DNA reads as TGCAGCACAAAGACAGGGTCCGAAGCTTTCTTT. Translating it yields CSTKTGSEAFF.

This clonotype was counted only a few times. The gene calls are TRBV3-1 and TRBJ2-1; no firm D call. The CDR3 is 16 amino acids. In germline, CDR1 is LGHDT, CDR2 YNNKEL (reference sequence). V was pared by 0 bases and J by 4 bases, with 13 bases between. CDR3 in DNA: TGTGCCAGCAGCCAAGACCCGGACCCGACGTACAATGAGCAGTTCTTC. It yields the protein CASSQDPDPTYNEQFF.

The V call is TRBV12-3 or TRBV12-4, the J call TRBJ2-2; no clear D. The CDR3 contains 13 residues. Trimming cost V 5 bases and J 5 bases, with 9 bases left between them. This CDR3 reads CASSLHITGELFF. Written as DNA, the CDR3 is TGTGCCAGCAGTCTCCACATAACCGGGGAGCTGTTTTTT.

The genes are TRBV29-1 and TRBJ2-7, with D possibly TRBD1 on 6 matching bases. Deletions cut 4 bases from V and 0 bases from J, with 7 bases between. The length of the CDR3 is 12 residues. Germline V CDR1 and CDR2: SQVTM, ANQGSEA. The chain's CDR3 is CSVGDTSYEQYF. In nucleotides, the CDR3 is TGCAGCGTTGGGGACACCTCCTACGAGCAGTACTTC.

This clonotype has more than one count but fewer than ten. The CDR3 bases are TGTGCCAGTAGTAGCGGGACTAGCACAGATACGCAGTATTTT. Translation gives CASSSGTSTDTQYF. This chain links TRBV19 with TRBJ2-3; D might be TRBD2 (6 bases). The CDR3 runs 14 residues. Trimming removed 4 bases at V and 0 bases at J, with 8 bases between. CDR1 and CDR2 (germline): LNHDA, SQIVND (reference sequence).

The table lists this clonotype with a few counts. The chain links TRBV5-4 to TRBJ2-1, with 13 bases matching TRBD2. The CDR3 spans 16 residues. Germline values: CDR1 SGHNT, CDR2 YYREEE (reference sequence). The J segment lost 6 bases and the V segment lost 3 bases, leaving 6 bases of the junction unmatched. DNA of the CDR3: TGTGCCAGCAGCTCGGATACTAGCGGGAGGGGCAATGAGCAGTTCTTC. It specifies CASSSDTSGRGNEQFF.

This clonotype has ten or more counts. A read error may produce the germline difference seen at one junction end. The rearrangement joins TRBV11-3 to TRBJ2-1; 7 positions agree with TRBD2. Germline V gene lookup returns CDR1 SGHNT and CDR2 YENEEA. CDR3 length: 14 amino acids. In DNA, the CDR3 is TGTGCTAGCAGCTTGAGCGGGACTTACAATGAGCAGTTCTTC. The encoded protein is CASSLSGTYNEQFF.

This clonotype was observed at least ten times. The chain is built from TRBV2 and TRBJ2-1; D is ambiguous. Trimming took 9 bases from V and 4 from J, leaving 4 bases between them. The CDR3 consists of 10 residues. The germline gives CDR1 SNHLY, CDR2 FYNNEI. In nucleotides, the CDR3 is TGTGCCAGTTTATACAATGAGCAGTTCTTC. Residues: CASLYNEQFF.

This clonotype has just a few counts. This chain joins TRBV7-9 and TRBJ1-5; D call uncertain. The V gene's germline CDR1 is SEHNR and CDR2 FQNEAQ (reference sequence). The CDR3 spans 15 residues. Trimming pared 4 bases from V and 0 bases from J, leaving 10 bases between. The CDR3 spells CASSYDGSSNQPQHF. CDR3 nucleotides: TGTGCCAGCAGCTACGACGGGAGTAGCAATCAGCCCCAGCATTTT.